The clone carrying this TCR beta chain came up a few times. The antigen remains unidentified. The data stem from a study of early T cells in non-severe SARS-CoV-2 infection. Study results and limitations: VDJdb-based annotation leaned toward anti-spike CD8 responses and missed private and CD4 specificities.

TCRdb recomputed calls from the 5' RACE reads with MiXCR, one row per CDR3 protein. The table records around 50,000 distinct CDR3 sequences, 9.5% to 15% of them present only once. Sequencing was performed on whole blood. The clonotype comes from an adult who was a healthcare worker with PCR-confirmed SARS-CoV-2 infection or an uninfected control (not recorded which).

The CDR3 region is CASSFSNGASYEQYF. The CDR3 DNA is TGTGCCAGCAGCTTCTCCAACGGGGCTTCCTACGAGCAGTACTTC. The rearrangement links TRBV5-6 to TRBJ2-7; D is possibly TRBD1 or TRBD2 (5 bases each). The V end was cut by 2 bases, the J end by 1 base, with 13 bases between. This CDR3 is 15 amino acids long. Germline V lookup: CDR1 SGHDT, CDR2 YYEEEE. Full variable domain (remainder filled in from reference TRBV5-6 and TRBJ2-7): DAGVTQSPTHLIKTRGQQVTLRCSPKSGHDTVSWYQQALGQGPQFIFQYYEEEERQRGNFPDRFSGHQFPNYSSELNVNALLLGDSALYLCASSFSNGASYEQYFGPGTRLTVT.